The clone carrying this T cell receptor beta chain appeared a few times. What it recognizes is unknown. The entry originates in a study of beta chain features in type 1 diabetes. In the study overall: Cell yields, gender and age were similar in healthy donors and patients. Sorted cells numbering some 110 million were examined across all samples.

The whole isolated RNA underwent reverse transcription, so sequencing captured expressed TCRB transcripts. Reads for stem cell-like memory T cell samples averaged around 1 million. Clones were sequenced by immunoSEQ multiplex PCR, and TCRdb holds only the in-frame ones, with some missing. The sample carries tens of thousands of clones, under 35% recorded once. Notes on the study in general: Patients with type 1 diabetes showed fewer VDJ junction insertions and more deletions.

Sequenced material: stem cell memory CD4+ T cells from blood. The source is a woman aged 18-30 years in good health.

In DNA, the CDR3 is TGCGCCAGCAGCTTGGGACAGCTGAACACCGGGGAGCTGTTTTTT. This gives the protein CASSLGQLNTGELFF. The rearrangement joins TRBV5-1 to TRBJ2-2; D might be TRBD1 (5 bases). The CDR3 consists of 15 residues. Trimming removed 0 bases at V and 1 base at J, with 7 bases between. Germline CDR1 is SGHRS and CDR2 is YFSETQ.